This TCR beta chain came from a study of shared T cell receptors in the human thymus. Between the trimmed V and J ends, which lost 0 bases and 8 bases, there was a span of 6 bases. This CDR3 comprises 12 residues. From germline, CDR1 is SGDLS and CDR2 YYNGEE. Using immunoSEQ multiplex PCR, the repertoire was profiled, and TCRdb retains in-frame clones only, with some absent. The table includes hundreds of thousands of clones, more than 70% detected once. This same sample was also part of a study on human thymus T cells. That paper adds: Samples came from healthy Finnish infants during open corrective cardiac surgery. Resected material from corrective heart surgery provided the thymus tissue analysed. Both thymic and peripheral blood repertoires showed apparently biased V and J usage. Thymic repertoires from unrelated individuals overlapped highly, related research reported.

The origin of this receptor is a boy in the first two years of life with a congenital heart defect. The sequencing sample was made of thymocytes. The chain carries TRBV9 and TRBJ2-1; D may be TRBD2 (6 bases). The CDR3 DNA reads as TGTGCCAGCAGCGTAGGGAGGGATGAGCAGTTCTTC. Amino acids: CASSVGRDEQFF.